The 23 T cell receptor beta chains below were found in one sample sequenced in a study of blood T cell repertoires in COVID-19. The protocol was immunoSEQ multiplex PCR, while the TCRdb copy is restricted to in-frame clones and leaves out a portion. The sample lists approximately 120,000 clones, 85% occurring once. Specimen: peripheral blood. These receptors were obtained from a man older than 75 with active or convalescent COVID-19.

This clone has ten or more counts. The CDR3 protein is CASSSGLAGGNEQFF. The CDR3 nucleotides are TGCGCCAGCAGCTCTGGACTAGCGGGAGGGAATGAGCAGTTCTTC. J is TRBJ2-1 and V is TRBV5-1, with 15 bases fitting TRBD2. Trimming at V came to 3 bases and at J to 7 bases, leaving 2 bases not matched to a gene. Germline-derived CDR1 and CDR2 are SGHRS and YFSETQ. The CDR3 spans 15 residues.

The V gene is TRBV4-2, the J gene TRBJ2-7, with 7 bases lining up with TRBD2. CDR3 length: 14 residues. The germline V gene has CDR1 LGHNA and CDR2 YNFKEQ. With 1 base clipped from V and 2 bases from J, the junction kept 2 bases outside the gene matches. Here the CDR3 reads CASSQGGRAYEQYF. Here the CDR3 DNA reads TGTGCCAGCAGCCAAGGCGGGAGAGCCTACGAGCAGTACTTC.

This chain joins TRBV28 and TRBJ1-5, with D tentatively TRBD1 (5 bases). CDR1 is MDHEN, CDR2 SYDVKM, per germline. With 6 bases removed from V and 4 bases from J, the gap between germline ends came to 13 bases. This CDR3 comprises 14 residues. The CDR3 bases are TGTGCCAGCAGGGACATTGGGTGGAATCAGCCCCAGCATTTT. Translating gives CASRDIGWNQPQHF.

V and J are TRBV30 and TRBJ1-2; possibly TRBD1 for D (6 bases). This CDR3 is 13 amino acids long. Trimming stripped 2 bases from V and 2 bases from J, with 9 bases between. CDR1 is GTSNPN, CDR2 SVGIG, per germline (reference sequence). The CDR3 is CAWSSGENYGYTF. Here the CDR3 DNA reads TGTGCCTGGAGTTCAGGGGAAAACTATGGCTACACCTTC. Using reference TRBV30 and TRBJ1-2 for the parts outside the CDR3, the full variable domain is SQTIHQWPATLVQPVGSPLSLECTVEGTSNPNLYWYRQAAGRGLQLLFYSVGIGQISSEVPQNLSASRPQDRQFILSSKKLLLSDSGFYLCAWSSGENYGYTFGSGTRLTVV.

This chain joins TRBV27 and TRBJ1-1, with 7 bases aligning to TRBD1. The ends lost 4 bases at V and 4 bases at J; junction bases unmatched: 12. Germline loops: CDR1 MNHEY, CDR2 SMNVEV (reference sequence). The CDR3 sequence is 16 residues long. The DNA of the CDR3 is TGTGCCAGCAGTTCCCTCAGGGGGAAAGGTAGCACTGAAGCTTTCTTT. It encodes CASSSLRGKGSTEAFF.

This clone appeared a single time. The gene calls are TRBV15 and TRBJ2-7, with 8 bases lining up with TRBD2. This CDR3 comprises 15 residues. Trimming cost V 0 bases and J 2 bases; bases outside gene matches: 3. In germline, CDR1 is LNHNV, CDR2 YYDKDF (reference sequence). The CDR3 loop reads CATSRDRGGTYEQYF. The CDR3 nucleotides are TGTGCCACCAGCAGAGATCGGGGGGGAACCTACGAGCAGTACTTC.

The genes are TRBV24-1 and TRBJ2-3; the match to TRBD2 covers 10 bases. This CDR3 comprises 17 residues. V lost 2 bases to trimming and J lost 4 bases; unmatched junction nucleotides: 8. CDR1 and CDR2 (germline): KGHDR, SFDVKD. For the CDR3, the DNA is TGTGCCACCAGTGATTCCCGAGCGGGAGGGGGGCCAGATACGCAGTATTTT. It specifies CATSDSRAGGGPDTQYF.

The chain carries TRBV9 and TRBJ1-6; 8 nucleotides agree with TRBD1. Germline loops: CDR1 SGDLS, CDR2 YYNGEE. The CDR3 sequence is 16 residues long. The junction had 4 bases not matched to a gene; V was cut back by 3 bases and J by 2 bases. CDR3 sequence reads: CASSEDRVTYNSPLHF. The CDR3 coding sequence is TGTGCCAGCAGCGAGGACAGGGTCACCTATAATTCACCCCTCCACTTT.

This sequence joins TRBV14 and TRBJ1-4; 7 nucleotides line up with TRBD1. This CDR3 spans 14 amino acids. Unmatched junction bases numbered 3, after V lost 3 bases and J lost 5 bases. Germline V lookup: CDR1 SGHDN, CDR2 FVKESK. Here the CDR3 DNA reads TGTGCCAGCAGCCAGAACAGGGGAAATGAAAAACTGTTTTTT. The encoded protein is CASSQNRGNEKLFF.

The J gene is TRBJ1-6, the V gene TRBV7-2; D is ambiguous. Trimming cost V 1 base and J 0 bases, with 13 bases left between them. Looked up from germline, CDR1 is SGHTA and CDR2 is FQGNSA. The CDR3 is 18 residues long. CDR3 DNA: TGTGCCAGCAGCTTAGGAGGGTCAGTCTTCTCCTATAATTCACCCCTCCACTTT. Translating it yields CASSLGGSVFSYNSPLHF.

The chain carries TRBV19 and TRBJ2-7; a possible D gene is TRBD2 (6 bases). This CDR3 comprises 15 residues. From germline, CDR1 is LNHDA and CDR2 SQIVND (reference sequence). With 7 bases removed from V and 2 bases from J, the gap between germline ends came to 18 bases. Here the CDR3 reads CASTPAGGQAYEQYF. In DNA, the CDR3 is TGTGCCAGTACCCCCGCCGGAGGGCAGGCCTACGAGCAGTACTTC.

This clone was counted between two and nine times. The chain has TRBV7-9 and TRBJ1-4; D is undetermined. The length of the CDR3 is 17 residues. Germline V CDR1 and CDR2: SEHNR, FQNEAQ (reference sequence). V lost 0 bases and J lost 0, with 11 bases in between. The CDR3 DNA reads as TGTGCCAGCAGCTTAGCCATATTCACGGCAACTAATGAAAAACTGTTTTTT. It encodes CASSLAIFTATNEKLFF.

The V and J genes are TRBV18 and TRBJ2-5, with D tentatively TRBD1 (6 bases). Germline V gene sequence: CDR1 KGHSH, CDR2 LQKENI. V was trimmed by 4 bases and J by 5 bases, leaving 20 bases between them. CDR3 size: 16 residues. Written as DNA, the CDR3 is TGTGCCAGCTCACAAACCTATGCAGGGGCGGGCGAGACCCAGTACTTC. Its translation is CASSQTYAGAGETQYF.

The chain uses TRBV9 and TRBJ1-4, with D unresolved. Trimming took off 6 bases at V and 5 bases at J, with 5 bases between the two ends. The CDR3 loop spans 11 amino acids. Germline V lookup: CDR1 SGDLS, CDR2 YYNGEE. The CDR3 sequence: CASTQNEKLFF. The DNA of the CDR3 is TGTGCCAGCACCCAGAATGAAAAACTGTTTTTT.

The CDR3 loop reads CASSLVWGLEEELFF. The CDR3 nucleotides are TGCGCCAGCAGCTTGGTCTGGGGTCTGGAGGAGGAGCTGTTTTTT. This chain connects TRBV5-1 to TRBJ2-2; the D gene is possibly TRBD2 (5 bases). Trimming took 0 bases from V and 10 from J, leaving 16 bases between them. Germline V CDR1 and CDR2: SGHRS, YFSETQ. The CDR3 loop spans 15 amino acids.

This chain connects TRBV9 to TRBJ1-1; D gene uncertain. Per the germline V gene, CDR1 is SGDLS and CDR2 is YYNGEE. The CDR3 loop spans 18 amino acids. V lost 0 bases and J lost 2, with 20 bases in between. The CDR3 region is CASSVAAMAEAGNTEAFF. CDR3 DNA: TGTGCCAGCAGCGTAGCGGCCATGGCAGAAGCGGGAAACACTGAAGCTTTCTTT.

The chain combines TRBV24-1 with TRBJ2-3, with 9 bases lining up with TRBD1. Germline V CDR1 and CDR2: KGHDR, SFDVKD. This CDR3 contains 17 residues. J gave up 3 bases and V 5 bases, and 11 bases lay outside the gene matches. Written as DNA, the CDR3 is TGTGCCACCAGTGTCGACCAACAGGGGGCTGTAACAGATACGCAGTATTTT. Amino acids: CATSVDQQGAVTDTQYF.

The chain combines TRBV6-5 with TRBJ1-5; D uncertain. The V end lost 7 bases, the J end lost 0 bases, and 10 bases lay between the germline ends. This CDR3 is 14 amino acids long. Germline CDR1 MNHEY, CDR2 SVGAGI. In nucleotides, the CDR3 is TGTGCCAGCACCGAAACAGCTAGCAATCAGCCCCAGCATTTT. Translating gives CASTETASNQPQHF.

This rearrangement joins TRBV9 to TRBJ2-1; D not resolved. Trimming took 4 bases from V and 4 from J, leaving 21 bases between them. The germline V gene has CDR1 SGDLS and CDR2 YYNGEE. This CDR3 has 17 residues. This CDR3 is CASSPTTSLIPYNEQFF. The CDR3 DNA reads TGTGCCAGCAGCCCGACGACAAGCCTGATACCGTACAATGAGCAGTTCTTC.

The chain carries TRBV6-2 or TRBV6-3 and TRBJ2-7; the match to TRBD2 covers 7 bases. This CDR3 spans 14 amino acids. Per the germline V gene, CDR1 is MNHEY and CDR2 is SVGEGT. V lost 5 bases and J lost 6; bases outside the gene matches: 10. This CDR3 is CASSPFGGRGEQYF. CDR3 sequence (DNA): TGTGCCAGCAGTCCCTTCGGGGGGAGAGGCGAGCAGTACTTC.

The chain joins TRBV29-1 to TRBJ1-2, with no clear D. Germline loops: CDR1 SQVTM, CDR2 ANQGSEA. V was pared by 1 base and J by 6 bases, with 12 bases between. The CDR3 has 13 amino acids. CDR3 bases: TGCAGCGTTGAAGCCGGCGCCGGGGATGGCTACACCTTC. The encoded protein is CSVEAGAGDGYTF.

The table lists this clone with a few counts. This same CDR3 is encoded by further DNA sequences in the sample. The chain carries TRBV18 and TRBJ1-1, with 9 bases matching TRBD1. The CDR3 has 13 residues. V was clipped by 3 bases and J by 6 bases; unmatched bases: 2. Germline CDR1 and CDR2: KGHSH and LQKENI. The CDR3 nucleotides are TGTGCCAGCTCACCGGGACAGGGAGCTGAAGCTTTCTTT. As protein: CASSPGQGAEAFF.

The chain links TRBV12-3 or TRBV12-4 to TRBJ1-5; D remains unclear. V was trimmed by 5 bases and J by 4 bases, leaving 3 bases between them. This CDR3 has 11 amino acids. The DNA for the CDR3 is TGTGCCAGCAGTCATAATCAGCCCCAGCATTTT. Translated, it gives CASSHNQPQHF.